Each of the 17 T cell receptor beta chains below was sequenced from the same sample in a study of T-cell reconstitution after alpha-beta-depleted transplantation in children. Using unique molecular identifiers, the investigators prepared the TCRbeta library. MiXCR, run by TCRdb on the PCR reads, gives a single entry per CDR3 protein. The sample contains hundreds of thousands of distinct CDR3 sequences, 15% to 20% of which appear only once. The material was PBMCs, mostly from graft donor cells, obtained 360 days after TCRalphabeta/CD19-depleted stem cell transplant. The source of these receptors is a boy under two years old who had a stem cell transplant for Wiskott-Aldrich syndrome, so the T cells may come from the graft donor.

The chain has TRBV2 and TRBJ1-4; D remains ambiguous. This CDR3 is built from 13 residues. Germline V CDR1 and CDR2: SNHLY, FYNNEI. V shed 8 bases and J shed 0 bases, with 7 bases lying between them. This CDR3 reads CASLAATNEKLFF. The DNA of the CDR3 is TGTGCCAGCCTCGCTGCAACTAATGAAAAACTGTTTTTT.

In this sample, this clonotype turned up a few times. The rearrangement links TRBV2 to TRBJ2-2, with 10 positions matching TRBD2. The CDR3 sequence is 15 residues long. J lost 5 bases, V lost 2 bases, and 2 bases had no gene match. Germline V gene sequence: CDR1 SNHLY, CDR2 FYNNEI. Written as DNA, the CDR3 is TGTGCCAGCAGTGAACTAGCGGGGGTTACCGGGGAGCTGTTTTTT. This sequence encodes CASSELAGVTGELFF.

The V gene is TRBV12-3 or TRBV12-4, the J gene TRBJ2-1; 7 positions agree with TRBD1. This CDR3 contains 15 residues. Trimming at V came to 6 bases and at J to 7 bases, leaving 12 bases not matched to a gene. The CDR3 DNA sequence: TGTGCCAGCAGCCCAATCCGGGACAGTTATAATGAGCAGTTCTTC. Translation gives CASSPIRDSYNEQFF.

The chain carries TRBV28 and TRBJ2-2; D may be TRBD2 (8 bases). Per germline, CDR1 MDHEN and CDR2 SYDVKM. V was clipped by 4 bases and J by 1 base, with 16 bases between them. The CDR3 is 17 amino acids. CDR3 nucleotide sequence: TGTGCCAGCAGTTCCTCCGGGGGGGACAGGAACACCGGGGAGCTGTTTTTT. Translation: CASSSSGGDRNTGELFF.

In this sample, this clonotype turned up a few times. The gene calls are TRBV6-5 and TRBJ2-7; D possibly matches TRBD1 or TRBD2 (6 bases each). V was pared by 6 bases and J by 7 bases, with 22 bases between. Looked up from germline, CDR1 is MNHEY and CDR2 is SVGAGI. The CDR3 spans 15 residues. CDR3 protein: CASRYSGAAAWEQYF. The CDR3, as DNA: TGTGCCAGCAGGTATTCGGGGGCAGCGGCCTGGGAGCAGTACTTC.

The chain carries TRBV16 and TRBJ2-4; D not resolved. The CDR3 sequence is 16 residues long. Germline assignment: CDR1 KGHSY and CDR2 FQNENV. V lost 0 bases to trimming and J lost 0 bases, with 9 bases between them. The CDR3 nucleotides read TGTGCCAGCAGCCAATCATTCGCGGTAGCCAAAAACATTCAGTACTTC. Translated, it gives CASSQSFAVAKNIQYF.

This clonotype was seen a few times. The chain recombines TRBV7-9 with TRBJ1-1; D is undetermined. CDR1 and CDR2 (germline): SEHNR, FQNEAQ (reference sequence). This CDR3 is built from 13 residues. Trimming stripped 5 bases from V and 6 bases from J, with 13 bases between. The DNA for the CDR3 is TGTGCCAGCAGCGTGACCCTCGACGCTGAAGCTTTCTTT. Protein product: CASSVTLDAEAFF.

The CDR3 region has the DNA TGCAGTGCTAGGAGAGGGGCCCCCCTCACAGATACGCAGTATTTT. Amino acids: CSARRGAPLTDTQYF. The rearrangement joins TRBV20-1 to TRBJ2-3; D possibly matches TRBD1 or TRBD2 (5 bases each). Germline CDR1 reads DFQATT; CDR2 reads SNEGSKA (reference sequence). The V end was cut by 3 bases, the J end by 2 bases, with 15 bases between. CDR3 length: 15 residues.

V usage is TRBV3-1 and J usage is TRBJ2-7, with 7 positions matching TRBD1. Germline CDR1 LGHDT, CDR2 YNNKEL (reference sequence). This CDR3 contains 15 residues. Trimming removed 4 bases from V and 2 bases from J; junction bases left unmatched: 8. The CDR3 loop is CASSLMVGQPYEQYF. The CDR3 DNA reads as TGTGCCAGCAGCCTCATGGTGGGACAGCCCTACGAGCAGTACTTC.

Written as DNA, the CDR3 is TGTGCCAGCAGTTTGTACGGGAGTGTCATCACTGGCAGCTCCTACGAGCAGTACTTC. As protein: CASSLYGSVITGSSYEQYF. V is TRBV28 and J is TRBJ2-7, with D possibly TRBD2 on 6 matching bases. The germline CDR1 and CDR2 sequences are MDHEN and SYDVKM. The CDR3 is 19 residues long. V lost 3 bases and J lost 0, with 24 bases in between.

The chain is built from TRBV20-1 and TRBJ2-5; tentatively, D is TRBD2 (6 bases). Trimming cost V 6 bases and J 5 bases, with 16 bases left between them. Germline CDR1 DFQATT, CDR2 SNEGSKA (reference sequence). This CDR3 has 13 amino acids. The CDR3 loop reads CSARDSMGETQYF. The CDR3 bases are TGCAGTGCCAGGGACTCAATGGGGGAGACCCAGTACTTC.

The chain combines TRBV7-2 with TRBJ2-3; D gene unclear. This CDR3 contains 11 residues. Germline CDR1 and CDR2: SGHTA and FQGNSA. Deletions cut 7 bases from V and 7 bases from J, with 9 bases between. The CDR3 protein is CASTLGNTQYF. Here the CDR3 DNA reads TGTGCCAGCACCCTGGGGAATACGCAGTATTTT.

The table lists this clonotype with a few counts. The chain is built from TRBV4-3 and TRBJ2-1, with D hard to call. The germline V gene encodes CDR1 LGHNA and CDR2 YSLEER. With 0 bases removed from V and 4 bases from J, the gap between germline ends came to 10 bases. This CDR3 comprises 15 residues. The CDR3 sequence is CASSQDPAPYNEQFF. The CDR3 nucleotides are TGCGCCAGCAGCCAAGATCCCGCCCCTTACAATGAGCAGTTCTTC.

This clonotype was seen more than once but under ten times. The chain carries TRBV15 and TRBJ2-7; a weak D match, TRBD2 (6 bases). V gave up 1 base and J gave up 0 bases, with 13 bases separating them. CDR3 size: 16 residues. Germline V gives CDR1 LNHNV, CDR2 YYDKDF (reference sequence). This CDR3 reads CATSRGIGTSSYEQYF. The DNA for the CDR3 is TGTGCCACCAGCAGAGGCATCGGGACTTCCTCCTACGAGCAGTACTTC.

This clonotype was counted only a few times. The chain is built from TRBV12-3 or TRBV12-4 and TRBJ2-4; D remains ambiguous. The CDR3 extends over 13 amino acids. V lost 2 bases and J 4 bases, leaving 6 bases between the germline ends. CDR3 sequence: CASSLREKNIQYF. Written as DNA, the CDR3 is TGTGCCAGCAGTTTAAGGGAAAAAAACATTCAGTACTTC.

The chain's CDR3 is CSARDPVAGEQFF. The CDR3 DNA follows: TGCAGTGCTAGAGATCCGGTAGCGGGTGAGCAGTTCTTC. The chain recombines TRBV20-1 with TRBJ2-1, with TRBD2 identical over 7 bases. Germline loops: CDR1 DFQATT, CDR2 SNEGSKA (reference sequence). The CDR3 sequence is 13 residues long. Losses at the gene ends were 0 bases for V and 9 bases for J; bases not matched to a gene: 5.

The chain couples TRBV12-3 or TRBV12-4 to TRBJ1-4; D not certain. CDR3 size: 13 residues. Trimming took 2 bases from V and 10 from J, leaving 11 bases between them. CDR3 amino acids: CASSLPYPGKLFF. The CDR3 nucleotides read TGTGCCAGCAGTTTACCCTACCCGGGAAAACTGTTTTTT.